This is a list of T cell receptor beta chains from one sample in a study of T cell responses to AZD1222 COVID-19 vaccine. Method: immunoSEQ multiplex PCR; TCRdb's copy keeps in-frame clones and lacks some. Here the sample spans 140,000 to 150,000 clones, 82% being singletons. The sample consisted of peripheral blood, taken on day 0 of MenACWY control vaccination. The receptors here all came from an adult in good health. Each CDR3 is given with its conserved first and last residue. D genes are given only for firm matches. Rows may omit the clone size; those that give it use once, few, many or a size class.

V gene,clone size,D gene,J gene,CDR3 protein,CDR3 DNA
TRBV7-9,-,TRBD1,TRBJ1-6,CASSSDRALGSPLHF,TGTGCCAGCAGCTCGGACAGGGCCCTTGGTTCACCCCTCCACTTT
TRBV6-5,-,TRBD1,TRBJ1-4,CASSNSQGAGEKLFF,TGTGCCAGCAGTAATAGCCAGGGGGCAGGGGAAAAACTGTTTTTT
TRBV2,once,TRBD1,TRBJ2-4,CASQLGGGLVIQYF,TGTGCCAGCCAGCTAGGGGGCGGGTTGGTCATTCAGTACTTC
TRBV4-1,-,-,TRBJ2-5,CASSQGPGRTQETQYF,TGCGCCAGCAGCCAAGGGCCTGGGCGAACCCAAGAGACCCAGTACTTC
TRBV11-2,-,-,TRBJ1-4,CASSRGSYQGFNEKLFF,TGTGCCAGCAGCCGTGGATCATACCAGGGGTTTAATGAAAAACTGTTTTTT
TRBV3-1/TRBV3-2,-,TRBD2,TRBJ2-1,CASSDRTSGGYEQFF,TGTGCCAGCAGCGACAGGACTAGCGGGGGGTATGAGCAGTTCTTC
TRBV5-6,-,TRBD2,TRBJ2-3,CASSFFKRGLFTDTQYF,TGTGCCAGCAGCTTTTTCAAGCGGGGGCTATTCACAGATACGCAGTATTTT
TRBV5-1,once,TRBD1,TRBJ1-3,CASSRTGDFGNTIYF,TGCGCCAGCAGTCGGACAGGGGACTTTGGAAACACCATATATTTT
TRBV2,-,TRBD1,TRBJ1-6,CASRPFTGTGNSPLHF,TGTGCCAGCAGACCGTTCACCGGGACAGGAAACTCACCCCTCCACTTT
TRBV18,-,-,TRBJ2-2,CASSRRGDNTGELFF,TGTGCCAGCTCCCGGAGGGGGGACAACACCGGGGAGCTGTTTTTT
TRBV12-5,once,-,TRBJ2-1,CASGFNRGGQFF,TGTGCTAGTGGTTTTAACCGGGGAGGGCAGTTCTTC
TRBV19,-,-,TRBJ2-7,CASRGAGVSYEQYF,TGTGCCAGTAGAGGGGCCGGTGTTTCCTACGAGCAGTACTTC
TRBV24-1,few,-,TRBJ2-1,CATRGWADNEQFF,TGTGCCACCCGGGGTTGGGCGGACAATGAGCAGTTCTTC
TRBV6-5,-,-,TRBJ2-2,CASRRDGGPGELFF,TGTGCCAGCAGAAGGGACGGAGGTCCCGGGGAGCTGTTTTTT
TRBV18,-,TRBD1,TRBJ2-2,CASSGTGANTGELFF,TGTGCCAGCTCTGGGACAGGGGCGAACACCGGGGAGCTGTTTTTT
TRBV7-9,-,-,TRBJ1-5,CASSLSSNQPQHF,TGTGCCAGCAGCTTATCGAGCAATCAGCCCCAGCATTTT
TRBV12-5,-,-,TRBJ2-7,CASGLVGAAYEQYF,TGTGCTAGTGGTTTGGTTGGAGCTGCCTACGAGCAGTACTTC
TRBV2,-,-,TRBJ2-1,CASSEGWAGEQFF,TGTGCCAGCAGTGAAGGGTGGGCGGGCGAGCAGTTCTTC
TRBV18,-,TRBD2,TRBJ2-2,CASSPATLAGVTGELFF,TGTGCCAGCTCACCTGCCACACTAGCGGGGGTGACCGGGGAGCTGTTTTTT
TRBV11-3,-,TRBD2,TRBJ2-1,CASSLEGGILRSYNEQFF,TGTGCCAGCAGCTTAGAGGGGGGGATCTTACGCTCCTACAATGAGCAGTTCTTC
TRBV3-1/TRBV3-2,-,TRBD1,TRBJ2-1,CASSHPGTGGRREQFF,TGTGCCAGCAGCCACCCCGGGACAGGGGGCCGGCGTGAGCAGTTCTTC
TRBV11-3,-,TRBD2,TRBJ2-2,CASSSHGGGSPGELFF,TGTGCCAGCAGCTCCCATGGCGGGGGATCCCCCGGGGAGCTGTTTTTT
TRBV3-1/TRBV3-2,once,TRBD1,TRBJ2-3,CASSQAPGGWTDTQYF,TGTGCCAGCAGCCAAGCCCCAGGGGGCTGGACAGATACGCAGTATTTT
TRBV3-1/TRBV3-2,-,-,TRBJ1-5,CASSPGPHNQPQHF,TGTGCCAGCAGCCCCGGACCTCACAATCAGCCCCAGCATTTT
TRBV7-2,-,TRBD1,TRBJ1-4,CASRRTGEGNEKLFF,TGTGCCAGCAGACGTACAGGGGAGGGAAATGAAAAACTGTTTTTT
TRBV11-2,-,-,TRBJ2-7,CASSSLSRASEQYF,TGTGCCAGCAGCTCCCTGTCACGGGCGAGCGAGCAGTACTTC
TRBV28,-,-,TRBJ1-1,CASSLIGKNTEAFF,TGTGCCAGCAGTTTAATTGGGAAGAACACTGAAGCTTTCTTT